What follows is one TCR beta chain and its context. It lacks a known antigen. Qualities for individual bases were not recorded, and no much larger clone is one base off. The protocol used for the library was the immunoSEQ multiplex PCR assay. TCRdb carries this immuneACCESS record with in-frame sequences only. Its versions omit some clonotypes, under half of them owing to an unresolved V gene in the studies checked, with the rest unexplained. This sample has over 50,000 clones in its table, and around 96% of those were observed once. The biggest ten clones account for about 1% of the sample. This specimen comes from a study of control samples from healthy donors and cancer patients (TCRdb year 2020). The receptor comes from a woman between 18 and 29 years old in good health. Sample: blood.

The DNA sequence is as follows: TGTGCCAGCAGTTTAAGGCGGGGGGGCGCAGATACGCAGTATTTT. It translates to CASSLRRGGADTQYF. The chain was built from TRBV28 and TRBJ2-3; 9 central nucleotides agree with TRBD2. V lost 2 bases and J lost 4 bases, and the count of bases not matched to a germline gene is 4. As encoded in the germline V gene, CDR1 is MDHEN while CDR2 is SYDVKM. The CDR3 starts with the cysteine, ends with the phenylalanine, and has 15 residues. Only CDR3 DNA remains: 45 bases, in frame from the first base.